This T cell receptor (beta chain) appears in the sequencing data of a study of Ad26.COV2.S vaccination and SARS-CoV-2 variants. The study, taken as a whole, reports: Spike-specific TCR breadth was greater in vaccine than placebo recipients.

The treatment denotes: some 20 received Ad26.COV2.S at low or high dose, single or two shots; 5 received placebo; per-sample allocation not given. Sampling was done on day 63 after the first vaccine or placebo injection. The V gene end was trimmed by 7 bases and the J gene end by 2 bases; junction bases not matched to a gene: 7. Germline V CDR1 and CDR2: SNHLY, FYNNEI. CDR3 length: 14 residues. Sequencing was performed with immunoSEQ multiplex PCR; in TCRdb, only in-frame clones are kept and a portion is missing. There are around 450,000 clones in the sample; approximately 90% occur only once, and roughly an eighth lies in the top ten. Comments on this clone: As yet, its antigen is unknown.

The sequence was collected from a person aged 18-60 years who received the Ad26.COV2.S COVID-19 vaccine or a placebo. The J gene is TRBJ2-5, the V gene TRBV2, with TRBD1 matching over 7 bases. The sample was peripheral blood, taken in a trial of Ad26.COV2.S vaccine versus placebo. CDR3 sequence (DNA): TGTGCCAGCACTCGGGACAGAGGACAAGAGACCCAGTACTTC. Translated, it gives CASTRDRGQETQYF.